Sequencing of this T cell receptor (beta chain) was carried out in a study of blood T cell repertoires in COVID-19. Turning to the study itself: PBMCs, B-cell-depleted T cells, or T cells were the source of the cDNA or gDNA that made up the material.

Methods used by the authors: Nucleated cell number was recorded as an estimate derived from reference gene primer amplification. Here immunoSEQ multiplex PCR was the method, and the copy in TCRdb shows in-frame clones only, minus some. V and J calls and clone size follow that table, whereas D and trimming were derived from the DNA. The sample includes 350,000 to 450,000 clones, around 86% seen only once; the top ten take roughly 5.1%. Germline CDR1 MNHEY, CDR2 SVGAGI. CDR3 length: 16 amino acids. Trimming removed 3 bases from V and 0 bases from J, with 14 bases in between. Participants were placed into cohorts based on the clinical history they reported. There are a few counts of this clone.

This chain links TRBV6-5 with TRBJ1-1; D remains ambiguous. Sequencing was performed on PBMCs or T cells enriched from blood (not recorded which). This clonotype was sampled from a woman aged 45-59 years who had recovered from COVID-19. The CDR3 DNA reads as TGTGCCAGCAGTTATGCCGGGGTCCCTTTGAACACTGAAGCTTTCTTT. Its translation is CASSYAGVPLNTEAFF.